A single sample gave rise to the 32 T cell receptor beta chains below, sequenced in a study of control samples from healthy donors and cancer patients. Measured with immunoSEQ multiplex PCR; TCRdb has only the in-frame clones, and not every one. The data show some 64,000 clones, roughly 86% seen once. Source material: PBMCs. Source of these receptors: a woman aged 50 to 60 with head and neck cancer.

This chain uses TRBV6-5 with TRBJ2-1; the match to TRBD1 covers 8 bases. The CDR3 loop spans 14 amino acids. Germline V lookup: CDR1 MNHEY, CDR2 SVGAGI. V was clipped by 7 bases and J by 6 bases; unmatched bases: 8. The CDR3 nucleotides are TGTGCCAGCACCGGGACAGGTCCCCTCAATGAGCAGTTCTTC. Its translation is CASTGTGPLNEQFF.

V and J are TRBV7-9 and TRBJ2-1; D remains unclear. Looked up from germline, CDR1 is SEHNR and CDR2 is FQNEAQ (reference sequence). The CDR3 runs 12 residues. Trimming removed 3 bases from V and 5 bases from J, with 5 bases in between. DNA for the CDR3: TGTGCCAGCAGCTTTGGAAACAATGAGCAGTTCTTC. Protein: CASSFGNNEQFF.

The chain carries TRBV7-3 and TRBJ2-3; D may be TRBD1 or TRBD2 (6 bases each). The CDR3 contains 16 residues. Germline V lookup: CDR1 SGHTA, CDR2 FQGTGA. V was shortened by 2 bases and J by 2 bases, with 14 bases between the two germline ends. CDR3 sequence reads: CASSLGGLGATDTQYF. For the CDR3, the DNA is TGTGCCAGCAGCTTAGGGGGGCTTGGGGCCACAGATACGCAGTATTTT.

DNA of the CDR3: TGTGCCAGCAGCTTGGGAGGGGAACAAGAGACCCAGTACTTC. It yields the protein CASSLGGEQETQYF. The chain recombines TRBV5-6 with TRBJ2-5, with D possibly called TRBD1 or TRBD2 (5 bases each). Germline-derived CDR1 and CDR2 are SGHDT and YYEEEE. The CDR3 length is 14 residues. The V and J ends lost 0 bases and 2 bases respectively, with 8 bases between them.

The chain uses TRBV27 and TRBJ1-5; D is uncertain. Between the trimmed V and J ends, which lost 3 bases and 5 bases, there was a span of 8 bases. This CDR3 contains 13 residues. Germline CDR1 MNHEY, CDR2 SMNVEV (reference sequence). CDR3 sequence reads: CASSLVVDQPQHF. In DNA form, the CDR3 reads TGTGCCAGCAGTTTGGTCGTTGATCAGCCCCAGCATTTT.

The chain links TRBV12-3 or TRBV12-4 to TRBJ1-1; D possibly corresponds to TRBD1 (5 bases). The V end was cut by 5 bases, the J end by 11 bases, with 15 bases between. The CDR3 runs to 12 residues. As DNA, the CDR3 is TGTGCCAGCAGTCTCCGGGGGAACGTGGCTTTCTTT. As protein: CASSLRGNVAFF.

This chain connects TRBV6-5 to TRBJ2-3; TRBD2 matches at 12 bases. This CDR3 is built from 15 residues. J lost 1 base, V lost 7 bases, and 3 bases had no gene match. CDR1 and CDR2 from the germline V gene are MNHEY and SVGAGI. CDR3 sequence reads: CASTRTSGGTDTQYF. In DNA, the CDR3 is TGTGCCAGCACCAGGACTAGCGGGGGCACAGATACGCAGTATTTT.

A few counts support this clone. The chain employs TRBV29-1 and TRBJ1-1, with D unclear. The V end was cut by 4 bases, the J end by 5 bases, with 11 bases between. This CDR3 spans 12 amino acids. In germline, CDR1 is SQVTM, CDR2 ANQGSEA. The CDR3 reads CSVARARTEAFF. In DNA, the CDR3 is TGCAGCGTTGCGAGGGCACGGACTGAAGCTTTCTTT. The whole variable domain, remainder taken from reference TRBV29-1 and TRBJ1-1, is SAVISQKPSRDICQRGTSLTIQCQVDSQVTMMFWYRQQPGQSLTLIATANQGSEATYESGFVIDKFPISRPNLTFSTLTVSNMSPEDSSIYLCSVARARTEAFFGQGTRLTVV.

The CDR3 DNA sequence: TGTGCCAGCAGTAACACAGGGGAAGCTTTCTTT. It encodes CASSNTGEAFF. The chain joins TRBV3-1 (or the pseudogene TRBV3-2) to TRBJ1-1; D possibly corresponds to TRBD1 (6 bases). V was shortened by 6 bases and J by 8 bases, with 10 bases between the two germline ends. The CDR3 contains 11 residues. The V gene's germline CDR1 is LGHDT and CDR2 YNNKEL (reference sequence).

The rearrangement links TRBV28 to TRBJ1-5, with D unresolved. V lost 5 bases and J lost 0, with 17 bases in between. The CDR3 totals 17 residues. Germline V gives CDR1 MDHEN, CDR2 SYDVKM. DNA of the CDR3: TGTGCCAGCAGTGCCCCCGCCGGGCGGACTAGCAATCAGCCCCAGCATTTT. Translating gives CASSAPAGRTSNQPQHF.

The chain uses TRBV30 and TRBJ1-1; D is ambiguous. This CDR3 is 15 amino acids long. From germline, CDR1 is GTSNPN and CDR2 SVGIG (reference sequence). The ends were cut back, 0 bases at V and 4 bases at J, with 15 bases in the middle. The CDR3 DNA reads TGTGCCTGGAGTGTAAGCGGCCGCCGCATCACTGAAGCTTTCTTT. Its translation is CAWSVSGRRITEAFF.

The chain uses TRBV28 and TRBJ1-3; unclear D gene. The germline gives CDR1 MDHEN, CDR2 SYDVKM. The V gene lost 4 bases and the J gene lost 0 bases, with 16 bases spanning the gap. The CDR3 extends over 17 amino acids. In DNA, the CDR3 is TGTGCCAGCAGTTGGTCCCTACTGGGGAACTCTGGAAACACCATATATTTT. This encodes CASSWSLLGNSGNTIYF.

CDR3 nucleotide sequence: TGTGCCAGCAGTTTAGGTAGTACTGAGCAGTTCTTC. It codes for CASSLGSTEQFF. The chain is built from TRBV12-3 or TRBV12-4 and TRBJ2-1; D gene ambiguous. The CDR3 runs 12 residues. The V gene lost 1 base and the J gene lost 9 bases, with 7 bases spanning the gap.

CDR3 coding DNA: TGTGCCAGCAGACCTCGGGGGCGCTCCTACAATGAGCAGTTCTTC. Protein product: CASRPRGRSYNEQFF. The chain combines TRBV21-1 with TRBJ2-1. TRBV21-1 is flagged as a pseudogene. The CDR3 consists of 15 residues.

The genes are TRBV28 and TRBJ1-4; D might be TRBD1 (5 bases). The V gene's germline CDR1 is MDHEN and CDR2 SYDVKM. The CDR3 totals 18 residues. V was cut by 3 bases and J by 8 bases, with 25 bases left in between. DNA of the CDR3: TGTGCCAGCAGTTTTAACGGCTTCGGGGGTGGGTCTACGGAAAAACTGTTTTTT. As protein: CASSFNGFGGGSTEKLFF. Combining the CDR3 with reference TRBV28 and TRBJ1-4 gives the whole variable domain DVKVTQSSRYLVKRTGEKVFLECVQDMDHENMFWYRQDPGLGLRLIYFSYDVKMKEKGDIPEGYSVSREKKERFSLILESASTNQTSMYLCASSFNGFGGGSTEKLFFGSGTQLSVL.

This sequence joins TRBV18 and TRBJ2-1, with TRBD2 identical over 8 bases. The length of the CDR3 is 15 residues. CDR1 KGHSH and CDR2 LQKENI come from the germline V gene. The V gene end was trimmed by 6 bases and the J gene end by 3 bases; junction bases not matched to a gene: 7. The CDR3 sequence is CASSSGGGFYNEQFF. The CDR3 DNA is TGTGCCAGCTCCTCCGGGGGGGGGTTCTACAATGAGCAGTTCTTC.

The rearrangement links TRBV7-6 to TRBJ2-1; TRBD2 aligns across 12 bases. Germline CDR1 SGHVS, CDR2 FNYEAQ. V was pared by 5 bases and J by 6 bases, with 5 bases of the junction left unmatched. The CDR3 is made up of 15 amino acids. CDR3 coding DNA: TGTGCCAGCAGCCGTCTAGCGGGGGGGCGCAATGAGCAGTTCTTC. It encodes CASSRLAGGRNEQFF. The entire variable domain, with the rest obtained from reference TRBV7-6 and TRBJ2-1, is as follows: GAGVSQSPRYKVTKRGQDVALRCDPISGHVSLYWYRQALGQGPEFLTYFNYEAQQDKSGLPNDRFSAERPEGSISTLTIQRTEQRDSAMYRCASSRLAGGRNEQFFGPGTRLTVL.

This clone appeared a single time. The rearrangement uses TRBV4-1 and TRBJ2-1; D gene uncertain. Germline loops: CDR1 MGHRA, CDR2 YSYEKL. This CDR3 comprises 16 residues. V was trimmed by 0 bases and J by 4 bases, leaving 13 bases between them. The CDR3 DNA is TGCGCCAGCAGCCAAGAATTTAGTCTTCCGTACAATGAGCAGTTCTTC. Translating gives CASSQEFSLPYNEQFF.

This rearrangement joins TRBV5-4 to TRBJ1-2; D uncertain. Germline V lookup: CDR1 SGHNT, CDR2 YYREEE (reference sequence). This CDR3 has 13 amino acids. Between the trimmed V and J ends, which lost 0 bases and 8 bases, there was a span of 11 bases. In nucleotides, the CDR3 is TGTGCCAGCAGCTTGGCCGGACGGAGAGGCTACACCTTC. Its protein is CASSLAGRRGYTF.

The chain is built from TRBV5-1 and TRBJ1-5, with 7 nucleotides matching TRBD1. J gave up 0 bases and V 4 bases, and 4 bases lay outside the gene matches. Per germline, CDR1 SGHRS and CDR2 YFSETQ. This CDR3 is built from 15 residues. The CDR3 DNA follows: TGCGCCAGCAGCCTCGACAGGGCTAGCAATCAGCCCCAGCATTTT. This codes for CASSLDRASNQPQHF. The full variable domain, completed using reference TRBV5-1 and TRBJ1-5, is KAGVTQTPRYLIKTRGQQVTLSCSPISGHRSVSWYQQTPGQGLQFLFEYFSETQRNKGNFPGRFSGRQFSNSRSEMNVSTLELGDSALYLCASSLDRASNQPQHFGDGTRLSIL.

The rearrangement links TRBV29-1 to TRBJ2-3; no definite D call. There are 8 residues in the CDR3. Germline CDR1 reads SQVTM; CDR2 reads ANQGSEA. V was pared by 6 bases and J by 5 bases, with 0 bases between. CDR3 DNA: TGCAGCGTAGATACGCAGTATTTT. It translates to CSVDTQYF.

The gene calls are TRBV29-1 and TRBJ2-3; TRBD2 matches 9 bases. The CDR3 is 16 residues long. The germline V gene has CDR1 SQVTM and CDR2 ANQGSEA. The trim removed 1 base at V and 1 base at J, leaving 6 bases unmatched. The CDR3 is CSVEGHERGGTDTQYF. The DNA of the CDR3 is TGCAGCGTTGAAGGGCACGAGCGGGGGGGCACAGATACGCAGTATTTT.

The rearrangement uses TRBV18 and TRBJ2-5; D unresolved. V was cut by 1 base and J by 3 bases, with 9 bases left in between. Germline CDR1 is KGHSH and CDR2 is LQKENI. The CDR3 is made up of 14 amino acids. CDR3 region: CASSPLQSEETQYF. The CDR3 DNA reads TGTGCCAGCTCACCACTACAGTCGGAAGAGACCCAGTACTTC. The full variable domain, in which reference TRBV18 and TRBJ2-5 provide the parts outside the CDR3, is NAGVMQNPRHLVRRRGQEARLRCSPMKGHSHVYWYRQLPEEGLKFMVYLQKENIIDESGMPKERFSAEFPKEGPSILRIQQVVRGDSAAYFCASSPLQSEETQYFGPGTRLLVL.

The genes are TRBV4-1 and TRBJ1-2; 8 bases are shared with TRBD1. The CDR3 consists of 17 residues. Germline values: CDR1 MGHRA, CDR2 YSYEKL. J gave up 4 bases and V 3 bases, and 13 bases lay outside the gene matches. CDR3 nucleotides: TGCGCCAGCAGCCAGGATCCTCAGGGGGCGCAGTCCTATGGCTACACCTTC. It encodes CASSQDPQGAQSYGYTF.

The rearrangement links TRBV6-5 to TRBJ1-2; TRBD1 matches 7 bases. CDR3 length equals 13 residues. Germline V gene sequence: CDR1 MNHEY, CDR2 SVGAGI. The ends lost 7 bases at V and 5 bases at J; junction bases unmatched: 7. The chain's CDR3 is CASTEGARYGYTF. The CDR3 coding sequence is TGTGCCAGCACCGAGGGGGCTCGGTATGGCTACACCTTC.

The rearrangement uses TRBV20-1 and TRBJ2-4; unclear D gene. V was pared by 3 bases and J by 7 bases, with 10 bases between. The CDR3 has 12 residues. Germline lookup yields CDR1 DFQATT and CDR2 SNEGSKA (reference sequence). CDR3 region: CSASEAGNIQYF. Here the CDR3 DNA reads TGCAGTGCTAGTGAGGCCGGGAACATTCAGTACTTC.

The chain couples TRBV27 to TRBJ1-2, with D unresolved. The CDR3 spans 13 residues. Per the germline V gene, CDR1 is MNHEY and CDR2 is SMNVEV (reference sequence). With 2 bases removed from V and 2 bases from J, the gap between germline ends came to 6 bases. DNA for the CDR3: TGTGCCAGCAGTTTACTCGGAAACTATGGCTACACCTTC. This gives the protein CASSLLGNYGYTF.

On this clone itself: The same CDR3 also results from other DNA sequences found in this sample. The rearrangement uses TRBV5-1 and TRBJ2-7, with 10 nucleotides matching TRBD1. CDR1 and CDR2 (germline): SGHRS, YFSETQ. The CDR3 is made up of 13 amino acids. Trimming removed 3 bases from V and 3 bases from J; junction bases left unmatched: 0. The CDR3 loop reads CASSWTGGYEQYF. DNA of the CDR3: TGCGCCAGCAGCTGGACAGGGGGCTACGAGCAGTACTTC.

This clone was observed a single time. The J gene is TRBJ2-1, the V gene TRBV18; 11 nucleotides align to TRBD2. Germline V gene sequence: CDR1 KGHSH, CDR2 LQKENI. V lost 6 bases to trimming and J lost 9 bases; unmatched junction nucleotides: 7. The CDR3 is 14 amino acids. In DNA, the CDR3 is TGTGCCAGCTCCCCTAGCGGGGGGCGGCCTGAGCAGTTCTTC. Protein product: CASSPSGGRPEQFF.

This chain links TRBV28 with TRBJ2-7, with D perhaps matching TRBD1 or TRBD2 (5 bases each). The CDR3 extends over 18 amino acids. CDR1 is MDHEN and CDR2 is SYDVKM in the germline V gene. The ends were cut back, 6 bases at V and 2 bases at J, with 26 bases in the middle. The DNA for the CDR3 is TGTGCCAGCAGCTCTGTGGGCGGAGGATCAGGGACCCCCTACGAGCAGTACTTC. As protein: CASSSVGGGSGTPYEQYF.

V and J are TRBV7-2 and TRBJ2-1; 7 nucleotides align to TRBD2. CDR3 length equals 15 residues. Germline V gene data show CDR1 as SGHTA and CDR2 as FQGNSA. V trimming: 2 bases; J trimming: 5 bases; junction bases outside the gene matches: 6. This chain's CDR3 is CASSLQAGVHNEQFF. CDR3 in DNA: TGTGCCAGCAGCTTACAGGCGGGGGTCCACAATGAGCAGTTCTTC. The variable domain in full, completed from reference TRBV7-2 and TRBJ2-1, reads GAGVSQSPSNKVTEKGKDVELRCDPISGHTALYWYRQSLGQGLEFLIYFQGNSAPDKSGLPSDRFSAERTGGSVSTLTIQRTQQEDSAVYLCASSLQAGVHNEQFFGPGTRLTVL.

This clone was seen only a few times. The rearrangement uses TRBV30 and TRBJ2-2; possible D gene TRBD1, 5 bases. Germline-derived CDR1 and CDR2 are GTSNPN and SVGIG (reference sequence). The V end was cut by 2 bases, the J end by 2 bases, with 6 bases between. The CDR3 runs to 13 residues. The DNA of the CDR3 is TGTGCCTGGAGTAGGGGTAACACCGGGGAGCTGTTTTTT. Translating it yields CAWSRGNTGELFF.